Following are 28 T cell receptor beta chains from one sample sequenced in a study of blood T cell repertoires in COVID-19. TCRdb's table, derived via immunoSEQ multiplex PCR, lists solely in-frame clones and lacks some. This sample yields some 300,000 clones, of which about 82% are seen a single time; less than 4.5% belongs to the top ten. Sequenced: peripheral blood. The receptors shown here come from a woman aged 50 to 60 with active or convalescent COVID-19.

The V and J genes are TRBV20-1 and TRBJ1-2, with no clear D. V lost 3 bases, J lost 5 bases, and 10 bases lay in between. The CDR3 length is 12 residues. Germline assignment: CDR1 DFQATT and CDR2 SNEGSKA (reference sequence). DNA for the CDR3: TGCAGTGCTAGTACCAGCGTTTATGGCTACACCTTC. The encoded protein is CSASTSVYGYTF.

The chain uses TRBV7-6 and TRBJ2-1; D uncertain. V lost 8 bases to trimming and J lost 6 bases, with 14 bases between them. Germline V gives CDR1 SGHVS, CDR2 FNYEAQ. This CDR3 spans 13 amino acids. Here the CDR3 reads CASAPSVINEQFF. In DNA form, the CDR3 reads TGTGCCAGCGCCCCGTCAGTCATCAATGAGCAGTTCTTC.

This clone was seen only once. The chain has TRBV12-3 or TRBV12-4 and TRBJ1-5; TRBD1 might be the D (5 bases). Trimming shortened V by 5 bases and J by 4 bases, and 9 bases separated the two germline ends. This CDR3 region has 13 residues. Written as DNA, the CDR3 is TGTGCCAGCAGTGTGACAGAAAATCAGCCCCAGCATTTT. Amino acid sequence: CASSVTENQPQHF.

The chain links TRBV28 to TRBJ1-4; D is unresolved. This CDR3 contains 15 residues. Trimming stripped 6 bases from V and 4 bases from J, with 15 bases between. Germline V gene lookup returns CDR1 MDHEN and CDR2 SYDVKM. DNA of the CDR3: TGTGCCAGCAGCCCCGTTAACGTCGGTAATGAAAAACTGTTTTTT. Amino acid sequence: CASSPVNVGNEKLFF.

The chain links TRBV3-1 (or the pseudogene TRBV3-2) to TRBJ1-5, with D unresolved. This CDR3 is 15 amino acids long. Trimming took 4 bases from V and 5 from J, leaving 15 bases between them. The V gene's germline CDR1 is LGHDT and CDR2 YNNKEL (reference sequence). The CDR3 DNA reads TGTGCCAGCAGCCCCCGGGGATTGAAGGATCAGCCCCAGCATTTT. Translating it yields CASSPRGLKDQPQHF.

This clone was detected only once. This chain connects TRBV29-1 to TRBJ1-3; D is ambiguous. This CDR3 has 14 amino acids. The germline CDR1 and CDR2 sequences are SQVTM and ANQGSEA. V lost 3 bases, J lost 7 bases, and 16 bases lay in between. The CDR3 spells CSVDMTSVGNTIYF. As DNA, the CDR3 is TGCAGCGTTGATATGACGTCCGTCGGGAACACCATATATTTT.

This clone was detected only once. CDR3 sequence (DNA): TGTGCCAGCTCAAACGAGGCCGAAAAACTGTTTTTT. Encoded protein: CASSNEAEKLFF. The chain links TRBV18 to TRBJ1-4; D is uncertain. The CDR3 contains 12 residues. The V and J ends lost 5 bases and 8 bases respectively, with 9 bases between them. Germline V gene lookup returns CDR1 KGHSH and CDR2 LQKENI. Based on the CDR3 plus reference TRBV18 and TRBJ1-4, the full variable domain is NAGVMQNPRHLVRRRGQEARLRCSPMKGHSHVYWYRQLPEEGLKFMVYLQKENIIDESGMPKERFSAEFPKEGPSILRIQQVVRGDSAAYFCASSNEAEKLFFGSGTQLSVL.

The chain recombines TRBV27 with TRBJ1-1, with D maybe TRBD1 (5 bases). CDR1 is MNHEY, CDR2 SMNVEV, per germline (reference sequence). This CDR3 has 13 residues. Trimming pared 10 bases from V and 0 bases from J, leaving 12 bases between. Here the CDR3 DNA reads TGTGCCACCGGGGGGGACTTGAACACTGAAGCTTTCTTT. This gives the protein CATGGDLNTEAFF.

The table lists this clone with a few counts. V gene TRBV5-4 combines with J gene TRBJ2-5, with D tentatively TRBD1 (6 bases). CDR1 and CDR2 from the germline V gene are SGHNT and YYREEE (reference sequence). CDR3 length equals 12 residues. With 7 bases removed from V and 0 bases from J, the gap between germline ends came to 7 bases. CDR3 amino acids: CASGQNQETQYF. The DNA for the CDR3 is TGTGCCAGCGGACAGAACCAAGAGACCCAGTACTTC.

The gene calls are TRBV2 and TRBJ1-5, with 9 bases lining up with TRBD1. This CDR3 is built from 14 residues. Per the germline V gene, CDR1 is SNHLY and CDR2 is FYNNEI. The V and J ends lost 1 base and 5 bases, in that order; junction bases with no gene match: 0. CDR3 sequence: CASSEDRGHQPQHF. The CDR3 DNA reads TGTGCCAGCAGTGAAGACAGGGGGCATCAGCCCCAGCATTTT.

The genes are TRBV5-1 and TRBJ1-1, with 8 bases identical to TRBD1. Germline V CDR1 and CDR2: SGHRS, YFSETQ. This CDR3 region has 18 residues. V was clipped by 4 bases and J by 0 bases; unmatched bases: 14. The chain's CDR3 is CASSAGALGQGLNTEAFF. The CDR3 nucleotides are TGCGCCAGCAGCGCTGGTGCTCTAGGACAGGGCCTGAACACTGAAGCTTTCTTT.

The gene calls are TRBV27 and TRBJ2-5, with unresolved D. Trimming removed 2 bases at V and 5 bases at J, with 9 bases between. The CDR3 has 13 residues. The germline V gene has CDR1 MNHEY and CDR2 SMNVEV (reference sequence). The CDR3 nucleotides are TGTGCCAGCAGTTTACGCCGGTTGGAGACCCAGTACTTC. This encodes CASSLRRLETQYF.

The chain links TRBV2 to TRBJ1-2; D might be TRBD1 (5 bases). CDR1 is SNHLY and CDR2 is FYNNEI in the germline V gene. CDR3 length equals 14 residues. V shed 10 bases and J shed 6 bases, with 21 bases lying between them. CDR3 DNA sequence: TGTGCCACCTACAAAGGCAGGGATCGCGATGGCTACACCTTC. This sequence encodes CATYKGRDRDGYTF. Full variable domain (rest looked up from reference TRBV2 and TRBJ1-2): EPEVTQTPSHQVTQMGQEVILRCVPISNHLYFYWYRQILGQKVEFLVSFYNNEISEKSEIFDDQFSVERPDGSNFTLKIRSTKLEDSAMYFCATYKGRDRDGYTFGSGTRLTVV.

The gene calls are TRBV30 and TRBJ1-6; D ambiguous. The germline V gene encodes CDR1 GTSNPN and CDR2 SVGIG (reference sequence). V was pared by 4 bases and J by 0 bases, with 10 bases between. This CDR3 is built from 15 residues. CDR3 DNA: TGTGCCTGGATGGGAGGGAGCTCCTATAATTCACCCCTCCACTTT. Protein sequence: CAWMGGSSYNSPLHF.

About this clone itself: This same CDR3 is encoded by further DNA sequences in the sample. The CDR3 coding sequence is TGCGCCAGCAGCCTTAGCACAGATACGCAGTATTTT. Translating it yields CASSLSTDTQYF. The rearrangement uses TRBV5-1 and TRBJ2-3; D unclear. V lost 4 bases and J 0 bases, leaving 3 bases between the germline ends. Germline V gene lookup returns CDR1 SGHRS and CDR2 YFSETQ. CDR3 length equals 12 residues. Using reference TRBV5-1 and TRBJ2-3 for the parts outside the CDR3, the full variable domain is KAGVTQTPRYLIKTRGQQVTLSCSPISGHRSVSWYQQTPGQGLQFLFEYFSETQRNKGNFPGRFSGRQFSNSRSEMNVSTLELGDSALYLCASSLSTDTQYFGPGTRLTVL.

The chain has TRBV27 and TRBJ2-5, with a weak D call TRBD2 (6 bases). V gave up 2 bases and J gave up 7 bases, with 11 bases separating them. The CDR3 runs 13 residues. CDR1 is MNHEY and CDR2 is SMNVEV in the germline V gene (reference sequence). This CDR3 reads CASSLTGVGTQYF. CDR3 DNA: TGTGCCAGCAGTTTAACGGGGGTTGGGACCCAGTACTTC.

This clone was seen only once. The J gene is TRBJ2-5, the V gene TRBV7-9; 8 bases match TRBD1. Germline-derived CDR1 and CDR2 are SEHNR and FQNEAQ (reference sequence). V dropped 8 bases and J dropped 4; count of bases not matched to a gene: 12. The length of the CDR3 is 15 residues. The CDR3 loop reads CASGRQGRPRETQYF. CDR3 DNA: TGTGCCAGCGGGCGACAGGGGCGACCGAGAGAGACCCAGTACTTC.

The rearrangement links TRBV6-1 to TRBJ1-2; no reliable D call. The CDR3 contains 12 residues. Deletions cut 2 bases from V and 8 bases from J, with 9 bases between. Germline V gives CDR1 MNHNS, CDR2 SASEGT. The CDR3 region is CASSEQVSGYTF. The DNA of the CDR3 is TGTGCCAGCAGTGAACAGGTTTCGGGCTACACCTTC.

This chain links TRBV2 with TRBJ1-2, with D possibly matching TRBD1 (5 bases). Germline V lookup: CDR1 SNHLY, CDR2 FYNNEI. The CDR3 length is 16 residues. Between the trimmed V and J ends, which lost 2 bases and 0 bases, there was a span of 13 bases. CDR3 DNA: TGTGCCAGCAGTGAATCCGACAGAGACGCTAACTATGGCTACACCTTC. Translating gives CASSESDRDANYGYTF.

This rearrangement joins TRBV28 to TRBJ1-6; unclear D gene. Trimming took 6 bases from V and 7 from J, leaving 10 bases between them. The germline CDR1 and CDR2 sequences are MDHEN and SYDVKM. This CDR3 is 13 amino acids long. CDR3 nucleotides: TGTGCCAGCAGGTCCGGGTTGAATTCACCCCTCCACTTT. Amino acids: CASRSGLNSPLHF.

Only a few counts were recorded for this clone. The V call is TRBV27, the J call TRBJ2-1, with 9 nucleotides matching TRBD2. The germline V gene encodes CDR1 MNHEY and CDR2 SMNVEV (reference sequence). This CDR3 is built from 16 residues. The J segment lost 5 bases and the V segment lost 7 bases, leaving 12 bases of the junction unmatched. CDR3 sequence (DNA): TGTGCCAGCACCCTCACTAGCGGGCCCAGGGACAATGAGCAGTTCTTC. Translated, it gives CASTLTSGPRDNEQFF.

The chain recombines TRBV6-5 with TRBJ2-7; D is possibly TRBD1 (6 bases). Per the germline V gene, CDR1 is MNHEY and CDR2 is SVGAGI. The V end lost 2 bases, the J end lost 5 bases, and 19 bases lay between the germline ends. The CDR3 is made up of 16 amino acids. The CDR3 loop is CASSYIGVGATNEQYF. CDR3 nucleotide sequence: TGTGCCAGCAGTTACATAGGAGTGGGGGCAACAAACGAGCAGTACTTC.

This chain connects TRBV19 to TRBJ2-6; 7 bases are a match to TRBD1. CDR1 is LNHDA, CDR2 SQIVND, per germline (reference sequence). The CDR3 is made up of 15 amino acids. V lost 2 bases, J lost 2 bases, and 0 bases stayed unmatched. In nucleotides, the CDR3 is TGTGCCAGTAGTATACAGGGGGCTGGGGCCAACGTCCTGACTTTC. Amino acids: CASSIQGAGANVLTF.

CDR3 sequence (DNA): TGTGCCAGCAGTGAAGGGAGCAGAGACAATCAGCCCCAGCATTTT. As protein: CASSEGSRDNQPQHF. This chain connects TRBV6-1 to TRBJ1-5; D gene unclear. Germline CDR1 reads MNHNS; CDR2 reads SASEGT. V lost 1 base, J lost 3 bases, and 10 bases lay in between. This CDR3 contains 15 residues.

The CDR3 spells CASSRSENEKLFF. CDR3 nucleotide sequence: TGTGCCAGCTCACGATCCGAGAATGAAAAACTGTTTTTT. This rearrangement joins TRBV18 to TRBJ1-4; D is undetermined. The germline V gene encodes CDR1 KGHSH and CDR2 LQKENI. The CDR3 totals 13 residues. V was trimmed by 4 bases and J by 5 bases, leaving 8 bases between them.

This clone was seen a few times. The genes are TRBV11-2 and TRBJ2-1; 9 bases fit TRBD2. The CDR3 is 16 amino acids. V shed 1 base and J 8 bases; nucleotides not matched to a gene: 9. Germline loops: CDR1 SGHAT, CDR2 FQNNGV. The CDR3 reads CASSLVAGLASDEQFF. The DNA for the CDR3 is TGTGCCAGCAGCTTAGTAGCGGGACTAGCTTCCGATGAGCAGTTCTTC. Variable domain in full (rest from reference TRBV11-2 and TRBJ2-1): EAGVAQSPRYKIIEKRQSVAFWCNPISGHATLYWYQQILGQGPKLLIQFQNNGVVDDSQLPKDRFSAERLKGVDSTLKIQPAKLEDSAVYLCASSLVAGLASDEQFFGPGTRLTVL.

The V gene is TRBV6-5, the J gene TRBJ1-1; D is possibly TRBD1 (5 bases). The length of the CDR3 is 13 residues. Trimming took off 2 bases at V and 9 bases at J, with 13 bases between the two ends. CDR1 and CDR2 (germline): MNHEY, SVGAGI. The CDR3 nucleotides are TGTGCCAGCAGTTACCCCGACAGAGAGAAAGCTTTCTTT. Encoded protein: CASSYPDREKAFF.

The chain carries TRBV27 and TRBJ1-1; 7 bases line up with TRBD1. This CDR3 region has 16 residues. Germline loops: CDR1 MNHEY, CDR2 SMNVEV (reference sequence). Germline trimming cut 5 bases from V and 10 bases from J; bases unmatched to any gene: 19. CDR3 loop: CASSPWTGSGIQGAFF. CDR3 sequence (DNA): TGTGCCAGCAGTCCTTGGACAGGTTCTGGAATCCAGGGAGCTTTCTTT.